This T cell receptor (beta chain) was observed in a study of T cell repertoires in ileal Crohn's disease. Overall study results and limits: Sorted CD8 T cells held more high-frequency clones than CD4.

The assay was immunoSEQ multiplex PCR, and TCRdb's table has in-frame clones only and misses some. The sample shows 13,000 or so clones, around four fifths of them seen only once. The CDR3 sequence is 17 residues long. Trimming stripped 3 bases from V and 8 bases from J, with 26 bases between. CDR1 is SGHRS, CDR2 YFSETQ, per germline. The time point here: neoterminal ileum biopsy at postoperative endoscopy, about 6 months after surgery. In the case of this clone: Its cognate antigen is unknown.

The receptor was derived from an adult with Crohn's disease. The chain couples TRBV5-1 to TRBJ1-2; the D is unclear. Sequenced: ileal tissue. The CDR3 region has the DNA TGCGCCAGCAGCTATTCACACCGGGTCCCGTCGCCGAGGGGCTACACCTTC. Translating gives CASSYSHRVPSPRGYTF.